Listed here are 11 T cell receptor beta chains from one sample, sequenced in a study of shared clonotypes between healthy human individuals. Sequencing was performed with immunoSEQ multiplex PCR; in TCRdb, only in-frame clones are kept and a portion is missing. The data hold around 320,000 clones, with around 86% observed a single time. Input material: memory CD8+ T cells sorted from blood. Noted subset: CD45RO+ cells pooled with CCR7-negative TemRA cells. The receptor set was obtained from a man younger than 30 in good health.

The chain combines TRBV7-6 with TRBJ2-7; D tentatively reads TRBD1 or TRBD2 (5 bases each). Trimming took 2 bases from V and 5 from J, leaving 13 bases between them. Germline lookup yields CDR1 SGHVS and CDR2 FNYEAQ. The CDR3 runs 14 residues. CDR3 sequence: CASSLKGTVHEQYF. In DNA form, the CDR3 reads TGTGCCAGCAGCTTAAAAGGGACGGTCCACGAGCAGTACTTC.

The rearrangement uses TRBV6-6 and TRBJ2-5, with 8 nucleotides matching TRBD2. Germline lookup yields CDR1 MNHNY and CDR2 SVGAGI (reference sequence). V was pared by 2 bases and J by 4 bases, with 6 bases of the junction left unmatched. CDR3 size: 15 residues. The CDR3 DNA reads as TGTGCCAGCAGTTACAAAGCGGGGGAGGGAGAGACCCAGTACTTC. Its protein is CASSYKAGEGETQYF.

This clone occurred once. The J gene is TRBJ2-7, the V gene TRBV21-1; the listed D gene, TRBD1, was not tested against the DNA. TRBV21-1 is deemed a pseudogene. The CDR3 runs to 18 residues. The CDR3 region is CASSYPGPFGQALDEQYF. The DNA of the CDR3 is TGTGCCAGCAGCTACCCTGGGCCGTTCGGACAGGCTCTGGACGAGCAGTACTTC.

Only a few counts were recorded for this clone. The chain's CDR3 is CASSQLTGYYEQYF. The CDR3 DNA reads TGCGCCAGCAGCCAACTGACAGGGTACTACGAGCAGTACTTC. V is TRBV4-1 and J is TRBJ2-7, with TRBD1 identical over 7 bases. The germline CDR1 and CDR2 sequences are MGHRA and YSYEKL. Trimming removed 2 bases from V and 3 bases from J; junction bases left unmatched: 4. The CDR3 contains 14 residues.

This clone has only a few counts. The chain joins TRBV28 to TRBJ2-7, with D perhaps matching TRBD1 (6 bases). The CDR3 contains 14 residues. Germline V CDR1 and CDR2: MDHEN, SYDVKM. Trimming took 6 bases from V and 4 from J, leaving 16 bases between them. The CDR3, as DNA: TGTGCCAGCAGCCCAGGGCAGGGGCAGTACGAGCAGTACTTC. Translation: CASSPGQGQYEQYF.

This chain links TRBV7-2 with TRBJ2-1; D possibly corresponds to TRBD2 (6 bases). Between the trimmed V and J ends, which lost 3 bases and 2 bases, there was a span of 20 bases. Germline V gene lookup returns CDR1 SGHTA and CDR2 FQGNSA. The CDR3 length is 18 residues. CDR3: CASSFSVPGLRTYNEQFF. CDR3 nucleotide sequence: TGTGCCAGCAGCTTTAGTGTCCCGGGACTGAGAACCTACAATGAGCAGTTCTTC.

As for this clone: Compared with germline, one end of the junction differs, possibly owing to a read error. This chain uses TRBV2 with TRBJ1-6; unclear D gene. The CDR3 is 15 amino acids. The germline CDR1 and CDR2 sequences are SNHLY and FYNNEI. CDR3 coding DNA: TGTGCCAGCAGAGAAGAGAGCTCCTATAATTCACCCCTCCACTTT. It encodes CASREESSYNSPLHF.

J is TRBJ2-7 and V is TRBV27; 8 bases align to TRBD1. The V gene's germline CDR1 is MNHEY and CDR2 SMNVEV (reference sequence). This CDR3 is 14 amino acids long. V lost 6 bases and J lost 4; bases outside the gene matches: 8. The CDR3 reads CASSHRGTLYEQYF. Here the CDR3 DNA reads TGTGCCAGCAGCCACAGGGGGACTCTATACGAGCAGTACTTC.

The chain couples TRBV6-5 to TRBJ2-1; D call uncertain. V was cut by 6 bases and J by 7 bases, with 13 bases left in between. There are 13 residues in the CDR3. The V gene's germline CDR1 is MNHEY and CDR2 SVGAGI. The CDR3 region has the DNA TGTGCCAGCAGCCCACTGCTGTGGAATGAGCAGTTCTTC. This translates into CASSPLLWNEQFF.

This chain joins TRBV11-2 and TRBJ1-1; 7 bases match TRBD1. V gave up 4 bases and J gave up 6 bases; unmatched junction bases: 8. This CDR3 has 14 residues. Germline V gene sequence: CDR1 SGHAT, CDR2 FQNNGV. CDR3 amino acids: CASSSRQGQSEAFF. CDR3 in DNA: TGTGCCAGCAGCTCACGACAGGGTCAATCTGAAGCTTTCTTT.

The V call is TRBV4-1, the J call TRBJ2-7; the D gene is possibly TRBD2 (5 bases). V was pared by 0 bases and J by 6 bases, with 15 bases between. Germline V lookup: CDR1 MGHRA, CDR2 YSYEKL. The CDR3 is made up of 15 amino acids. The CDR3 DNA sequence: TGCGCCAGCAGCCAAGAAGTCCAAATGGGGAGCGAGCAGTACTTC. This codes for CASSQEVQMGSEQYF.